What follows are 23 T cell receptor beta chains derived from one specimen sequenced in a study of cytomegalovirus exposure and HLA in healthy donors (dated 2017 in TCRdb). Library construction relied on the immunoSEQ multiplex PCR assay. Drawn from immuneACCESS, this table holds only the in-frame rearrangements with V and J called that TCRdb kept. Clones are partly lost; checked studies trace under half to an unresolved V gene and leave the rest unexplained. Across this sample there are over 150,000 clones, with about 89% seen only once. 3% of the sample is in the top ten clones. The specimen sequenced was PBMCs. The receptors come from a woman under 30 in good health and CMV-seropositive.

This rearrangement joins TRBV7-3 to TRBJ2-1; possible D gene TRBD1, 5 bases. Trimming stripped 5 bases from V and 3 bases from J, with 20 bases between. The CDR3 covers 17 residues. The germline gives CDR1 SGHTA, CDR2 FQGTGA. The CDR3 loop reads CASSLMGWGGNYNEQFF. The DNA of the CDR3 is TGTGCCAGCAGCCTAATGGGGTGGGGCGGTAACTACAATGAGCAGTTCTTC.

The rearrangement joins TRBV19 to TRBJ1-2; D is unresolved. This CDR3 contains 15 residues. Germline lookup yields CDR1 LNHDA and CDR2 SQIVND (reference sequence). V dropped 6 bases and J dropped 2 bases, with 16 bases sitting between them. In nucleotides, the CDR3 is TGTGCCAGTAGAGACCTTGGCCGCGGGAACTATGGCTACACCTTC. This translates into CASRDLGRGNYGYTF.

The chain links TRBV9 to TRBJ2-7, with 9 bases that match TRBD1. The CDR3 has 14 amino acids. With 4 bases clipped from V and 0 bases from J, the junction kept 2 bases outside the gene matches. CDR1 and CDR2 (germline): SGDLS, YYNGEE. In DNA form, the CDR3 reads TGTGCCAGCAGCCGGGACAGGGCCTCCTACGAGCAGTACTTC. This translates into CASSRDRASYEQYF.

The genes are TRBV28 and TRBJ2-5; D is possibly TRBD1 (6 bases). Trimming cost V 4 bases and J 0 bases, with 12 bases left between them. The CDR3 is 15 residues long. Germline CDR1 MDHEN, CDR2 SYDVKM. CDR3 residues: CASSSRQVYQETQYF. The CDR3 nucleotides are TGTGCCAGCAGTTCCAGACAGGTTTACCAAGAGACCCAGTACTTC.

The chain recombines TRBV11-3 with TRBJ2-1, with 10 bases that match TRBD2. Germline CDR1 and CDR2: SGHNT and YENEEA. This CDR3 region has 17 residues. The V and J ends lost 0 bases and 4 bases, in that order; junction bases with no gene match: 6. CDR3 in amino acids: CASSLEGAGGPYNEQFF. The CDR3 DNA follows: TGTGCCAGCAGCTTAGAGGGAGCGGGGGGGCCTTACAATGAGCAGTTCTTC.

The gene calls are TRBV28 and TRBJ2-7; TRBD1 matches 9 bases. The CDR3 is 15 residues long. V lost 2 bases and J lost 5; bases outside the gene matches: 7. Germline V gives CDR1 MDHEN, CDR2 SYDVKM. CDR3 region: CASSLIATGGNEQYF. The CDR3 DNA reads as TGTGCCAGCAGTTTAATTGCGACAGGGGGGAACGAGCAGTACTTC.

Comment on this clone: This specimen includes other DNA sequences encoding the same CDR3. This rearrangement joins TRBV18 to TRBJ2-7; 10 nucleotides agree with TRBD2. V was clipped by 3 bases and J by 2 bases; unmatched bases: 4. There are 15 residues in the CDR3. Germline assignment: CDR1 KGHSH and CDR2 LQKENI. The CDR3 is CASSPRTSGAYEQYF. The CDR3 bases are TGTGCCAGCTCACCCAGGACTAGCGGAGCCTACGAGCAGTACTTC.

Only one count was recorded for this clone. The CDR3 sequence: CASSIGATQPQHF. The CDR3 nucleotides are TGTGCCAGTAGTATAGGAGCCACTCAGCCCCAGCATTTT. The J gene is TRBJ1-5, the V gene TRBV19; D remains unclear. V dropped 1 base and J dropped 6 bases, with 7 bases sitting between them. The CDR3 covers 13 residues. The germline V gene encodes CDR1 LNHDA and CDR2 SQIVND (reference sequence).

The genes are TRBV9 and TRBJ2-7; 12 bases map to TRBD1. The CDR3 runs 15 residues. J was trimmed by 3 bases and V by 3 bases; bases with no gene match: 4. Germline V gene data show CDR1 as SGDLS and CDR2 as YYNGEE. The chain's CDR3 is CASSEGTGGDYEQYF. The CDR3 bases are TGTGCCAGCAGCGAAGGGACAGGGGGCGACTACGAGCAGTACTTC.

This chain joins TRBV20-1 and TRBJ2-1, with no clear D. The ends were cut back, 6 bases at V and 6 bases at J, with 6 bases in the middle. CDR3 length: 10 residues. Germline CDR1 DFQATT, CDR2 SNEGSKA (reference sequence). In DNA form, the CDR3 reads TGCAGTGCCCGGTCCAATGAGCAGTTCTTC. Its protein is CSARSNEQFF.

The V gene is TRBV5-8, the J gene TRBJ2-5; D might be TRBD2 (7 bases). V shed 5 bases and J shed 0 bases, with 17 bases lying between them. CDR1 and CDR2 (germline): SGHTS, YDEGEE. This CDR3 contains 16 residues. As DNA, the CDR3 is TGTGCCAGCAGTGCGGGGGCAGTCAGGTACCAAGAGACCCAGTACTTC. It is translated as CASSAGAVRYQETQYF.

The J gene is TRBJ2-5, the V gene TRBV5-1, with 8 nucleotides matching TRBD2. Germline CDR1 reads SGHRS; CDR2 reads YFSETQ. The CDR3 contains 15 residues. Unmatched junction bases numbered 8, after V lost 2 bases and J lost 5 bases. CDR3 nucleotides: TGCGCCAGCAGCTTATACGGGGGGGCCGGCGAGACCCAGTACTTC. Residues: CASSLYGGAGETQYF.

This clone appeared once. The V call is TRBV28, the J call TRBJ1-5; possible D gene TRBD1, 6 bases. The ends were cut back, 4 bases at V and 6 bases at J, with 10 bases in the middle. CDR3 length equals 13 residues. Germline assignment: CDR1 MDHEN and CDR2 SYDVKM. Here the CDR3 DNA reads TGTGCCAGCAGTTCCCCAGGGGTTCAGCCCCAGCATTTT. Its translation is CASSSPGVQPQHF.

V gene TRBV18 combines with J gene TRBJ2-7; 8 nucleotides line up with TRBD1. Per germline, CDR1 KGHSH and CDR2 LQKENI. The CDR3 is 15 amino acids. V trimming: 1 base; J trimming: 1 base; junction bases outside the gene matches: 3. The CDR3 sequence is CASSPRTGMSYEQYF. The CDR3 coding sequence is TGTGCCAGCTCACCACGGACAGGGATGTCCTACGAGCAGTACTTC.

The rearrangement links TRBV28 to TRBJ2-5; 14 positions agree with TRBD2. From germline, CDR1 is MDHEN and CDR2 SYDVKM. The CDR3 runs to 16 residues. Germline trimming cut 7 bases from V and 2 bases from J; bases unmatched to any gene: 6. CDR3 residues: CASIGGTSGGQETQYF. The CDR3 DNA reads TGTGCCAGCATTGGGGGGACTAGCGGGGGACAAGAGACCCAGTACTTC.

V gene TRBV18 combines with J gene TRBJ2-1, with 8 bases that match TRBD1. Per germline, CDR1 KGHSH and CDR2 LQKENI. Losses at the gene ends were 5 bases for V and 7 bases for J; bases not matched to a gene: 13. The CDR3 is made up of 16 amino acids. The CDR3 nucleotides read TGTGCCAGCTCAATCCAGACAGGGGAGGTGGGGAATGAGCAGTTCTTC. Its translation: CASSIQTGEVGNEQFF.

This rearrangement joins TRBV28 to TRBJ1-5; 7 nucleotides align to TRBD1. CDR1 and CDR2 from the germline V gene are MDHEN and SYDVKM. The CDR3 consists of 14 residues. V lost 3 bases to trimming and J lost 4 bases; unmatched junction nucleotides: 3. This CDR3 is CASSFRQGNQPQHF. The CDR3 region has the DNA TGTGCCAGCAGTTTTCGACAGGGAAATCAGCCCCAGCATTTT. Supplemented by reference TRBV28 and TRBJ1-5, the full variable domain reads DVKVTQSSRYLVKRTGEKVFLECVQDMDHENMFWYRQDPGLGLRLIYFSYDVKMKEKGDIPEGYSVSREKKERFSLILESASTNQTSMYLCASSFRQGNQPQHFGDGTRLSIL.

The chain joins TRBV6-5 to TRBJ2-1; D gene uncertain. V dropped 2 bases and J dropped 5 bases, with 10 bases sitting between them. There are 14 residues in the CDR3. Germline V gene sequence: CDR1 MNHEY, CDR2 SVGAGI. CDR3 nucleotide sequence: TGTGCCAGCAGTTACGTTCTATCGAACAATGAGCAGTTCTTC. Protein product: CASSYVLSNNEQFF.

The chain carries TRBV29-1 and TRBJ2-7; 10 positions agree with TRBD1. After removal of 7 bases from V and 5 bases from J, the junction contained 8 bases not matched to a gene. Germline V gives CDR1 SQVTM, CDR2 ANQGSEA. The CDR3 totals 13 residues. The CDR3 nucleotides read TGCAGCGGATTATCCGGGACAGGGGACGAGCAGTACTTC. Translated: CSGLSGTGDEQYF.

J is TRBJ2-1 and V is TRBV28; 7 bases align to TRBD2. After removal of 6 bases from V and 7 bases from J, the junction contained 9 bases not matched to a gene. Germline CDR1 and CDR2: MDHEN and SYDVKM. The CDR3 totals 14 residues. CDR3 region: CASRGEGLGNEQFF. The CDR3 nucleotides are TGTGCCAGCAGAGGGGAGGGCCTTGGGAATGAGCAGTTCTTC.

This clone occurred once. V usage is TRBV18 and J usage is TRBJ2-1; the D gene is possibly TRBD2 (6 bases). With 0 bases removed from V and 7 bases from J, the gap between germline ends came to 19 bases. The CDR3 is made up of 17 amino acids. Per the germline V gene, CDR1 is KGHSH and CDR2 is LQKENI. CDR3 bases: TGTGCCAGCTCACCACCGAAACTAGCCAAGGGGCCTAATGAGCAGTTCTTC. Translation gives CASSPPKLAKGPNEQFF.

The chain couples TRBV28 to TRBJ2-1, with 16 bases lining up with TRBD2. Unmatched junction bases numbered 9, after V lost 3 bases and J lost 10 bases. The CDR3 is 17 residues long. CDR1 MDHEN and CDR2 SYDVKM come from the germline V gene. CDR3 protein: CASSLSGLAGGPEEQFF. For the CDR3, the DNA is TGTGCCAGCAGTTTGTCGGGACTAGCGGGAGGGCCGGAGGAGCAGTTCTTC.

The chain joins TRBV7-9 to TRBJ2-5; D is perhaps TRBD2 (5 bases). The CDR3 totals 12 residues. V was cut by 4 bases and J by 5 bases, with 8 bases left in between. Germline CDR1 reads SEHNR; CDR2 reads FQNEAQ (reference sequence). The CDR3, as DNA: TGTGCCAGCAGCTCCGCGGGCGAGACCCAGTACTTC. Translated: CASSSAGETQYF.